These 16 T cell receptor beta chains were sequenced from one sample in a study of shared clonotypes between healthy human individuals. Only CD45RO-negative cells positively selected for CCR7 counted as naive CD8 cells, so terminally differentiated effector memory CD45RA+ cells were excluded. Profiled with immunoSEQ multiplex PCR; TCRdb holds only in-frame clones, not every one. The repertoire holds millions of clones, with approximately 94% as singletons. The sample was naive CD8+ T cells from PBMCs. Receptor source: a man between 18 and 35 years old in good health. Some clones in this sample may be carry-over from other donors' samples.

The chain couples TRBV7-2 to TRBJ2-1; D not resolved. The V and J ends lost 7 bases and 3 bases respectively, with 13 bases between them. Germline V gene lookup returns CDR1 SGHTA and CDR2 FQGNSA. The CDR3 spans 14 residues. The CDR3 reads CASTSVDRYNEQFF. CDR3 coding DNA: TGTGCCAGCACCTCCGTGGACCGCTACAATGAGCAGTTCTTC.

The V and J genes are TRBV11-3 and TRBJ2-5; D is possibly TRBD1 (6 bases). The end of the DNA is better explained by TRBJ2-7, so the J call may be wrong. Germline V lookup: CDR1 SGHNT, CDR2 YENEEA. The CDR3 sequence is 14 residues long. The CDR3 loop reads CASSPRTEPYEQYF. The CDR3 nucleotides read TGTGCCAGCAGCCCCCGGACAGAACCCTACGAGCAGTACTTC.

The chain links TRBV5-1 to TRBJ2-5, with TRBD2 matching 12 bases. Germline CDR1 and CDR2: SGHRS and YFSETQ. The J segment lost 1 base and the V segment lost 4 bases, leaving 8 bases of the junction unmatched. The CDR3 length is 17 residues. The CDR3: CASSTGLAGARQETQYF. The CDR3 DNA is TGCGCCAGCAGCACGGGACTAGCGGGCGCACGCCAAGAGACCCAGTACTTC.

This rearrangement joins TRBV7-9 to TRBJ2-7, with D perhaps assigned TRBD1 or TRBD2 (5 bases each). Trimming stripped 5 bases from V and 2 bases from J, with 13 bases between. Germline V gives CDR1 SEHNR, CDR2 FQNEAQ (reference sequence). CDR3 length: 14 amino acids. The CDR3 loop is CASSVRGSAYEQYF. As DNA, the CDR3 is TGTGCCAGCAGCGTAAGGGGTAGCGCCTACGAGCAGTACTTC.

CDR3: CASSPPPEGGQPQHF. The DNA for the CDR3 is TGTGCCAGCAGTCCACCTCCGGAGGGAGGTCAGCCCCAGCATTTT. The chain carries TRBV6-6 and TRBJ1-5; D gene unclear. This CDR3 has 15 residues. Germline V gene lookup returns CDR1 MNHNY and CDR2 SVGAGI (reference sequence). V lost 5 bases, J lost 6 bases, and 17 bases lay in between.

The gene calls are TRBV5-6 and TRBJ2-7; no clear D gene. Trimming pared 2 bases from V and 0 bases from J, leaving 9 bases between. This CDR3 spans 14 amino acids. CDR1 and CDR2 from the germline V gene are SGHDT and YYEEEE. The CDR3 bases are TGTGCCAGCAGCTTTGTCTGGAACTCCTACGAGCAGTACTTC. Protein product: CASSFVWNSYEQYF. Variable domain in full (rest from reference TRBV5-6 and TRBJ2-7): DAGVTQSPTHLIKTRGQQVTLRCSPKSGHDTVSWYQQALGQGPQFIFQYYEEEERQRGNFPDRFSGHQFPNYSSELNVNALLLGDSALYLCASSFVWNSYEQYFGPGTRLTVT.

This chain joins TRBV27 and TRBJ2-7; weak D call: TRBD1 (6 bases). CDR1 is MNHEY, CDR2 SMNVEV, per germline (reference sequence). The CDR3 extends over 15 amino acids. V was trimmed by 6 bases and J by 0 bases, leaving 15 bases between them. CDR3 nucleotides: TGTGCCAGCAGCCCTGAGGGACATGCCTCCTACGAGCAGTACTTC. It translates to CASSPEGHASYEQYF.

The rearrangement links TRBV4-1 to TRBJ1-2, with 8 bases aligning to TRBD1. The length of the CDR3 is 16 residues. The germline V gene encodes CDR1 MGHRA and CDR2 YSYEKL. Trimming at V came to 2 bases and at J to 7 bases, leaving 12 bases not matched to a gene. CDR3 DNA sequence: TGCGCCAGCAGCCAACCCACCCGGACAGGGCAAGGTGGCTACACCTTC. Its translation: CASSQPTRTGQGGYTF.

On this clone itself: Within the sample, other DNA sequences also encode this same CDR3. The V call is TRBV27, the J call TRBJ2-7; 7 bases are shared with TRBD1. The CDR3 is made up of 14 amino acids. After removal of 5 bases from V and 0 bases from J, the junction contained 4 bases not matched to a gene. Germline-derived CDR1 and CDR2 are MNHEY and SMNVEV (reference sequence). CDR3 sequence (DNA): TGTGCCAGCAGTCTACAGGGGTCCTCCTACGAGCAGTACTTC. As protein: CASSLQGSSYEQYF.

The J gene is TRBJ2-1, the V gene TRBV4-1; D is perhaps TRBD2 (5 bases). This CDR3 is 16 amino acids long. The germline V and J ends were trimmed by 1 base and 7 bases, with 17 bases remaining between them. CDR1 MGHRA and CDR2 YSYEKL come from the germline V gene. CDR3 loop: CASSQVRTAGMNEQFF. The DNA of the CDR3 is TGCGCCAGCAGCCAAGTCCGAACCGCGGGTATGAATGAGCAGTTCTTC.

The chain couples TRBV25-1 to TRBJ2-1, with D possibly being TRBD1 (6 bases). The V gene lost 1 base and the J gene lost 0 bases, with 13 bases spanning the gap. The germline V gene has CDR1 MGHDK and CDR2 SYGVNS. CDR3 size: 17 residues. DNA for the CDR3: TGTGCCAGCAGTGAATTTAACCTAGGGGGCTCCTACAATGAGCAGTTCTTC. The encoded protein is CASSEFNLGGSYNEQFF.

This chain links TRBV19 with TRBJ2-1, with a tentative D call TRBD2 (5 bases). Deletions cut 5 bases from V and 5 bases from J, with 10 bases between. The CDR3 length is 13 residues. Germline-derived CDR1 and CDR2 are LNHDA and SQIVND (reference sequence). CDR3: CASSPGFNNEQFF. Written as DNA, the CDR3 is TGTGCCAGTAGTCCGGGATTTAACAATGAGCAGTTCTTC.

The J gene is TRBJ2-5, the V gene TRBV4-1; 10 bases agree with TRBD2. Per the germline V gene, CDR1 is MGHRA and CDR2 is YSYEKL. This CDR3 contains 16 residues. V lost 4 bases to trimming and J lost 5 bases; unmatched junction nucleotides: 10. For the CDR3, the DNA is TGCGCCAGCAGCCCCCGCCTAGCGGGAGAGGGGGAGACCCAGTACTTC. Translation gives CASSPRLAGEGETQYF.

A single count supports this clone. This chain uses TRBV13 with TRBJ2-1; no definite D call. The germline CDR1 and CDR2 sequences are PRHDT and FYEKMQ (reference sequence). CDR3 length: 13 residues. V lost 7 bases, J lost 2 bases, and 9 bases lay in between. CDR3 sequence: CASTGRPYNEQFF. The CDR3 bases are TGTGCCAGCACGGGCAGGCCCTACAATGAGCAGTTCTTC.

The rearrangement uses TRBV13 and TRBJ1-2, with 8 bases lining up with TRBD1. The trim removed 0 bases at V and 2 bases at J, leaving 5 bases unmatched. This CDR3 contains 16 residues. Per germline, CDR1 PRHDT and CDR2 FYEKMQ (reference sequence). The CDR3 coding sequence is TGTGCCAGCAGCTTAGGCCCGGGACAGGAAAACTATGGCTACACCTTC. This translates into CASSLGPGQENYGYTF.

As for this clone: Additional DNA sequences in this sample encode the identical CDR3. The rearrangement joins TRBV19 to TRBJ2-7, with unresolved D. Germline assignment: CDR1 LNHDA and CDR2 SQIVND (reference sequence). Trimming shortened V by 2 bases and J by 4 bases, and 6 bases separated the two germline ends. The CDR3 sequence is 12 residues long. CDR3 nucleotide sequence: TGTGCCAGTAGTATAAGTGGATACGAGCAGTACTTC. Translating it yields CASSISGYEQYF.